The entry below describes one T cell receptor beta chain. The antigen is unknown. This entry is derived from a study of T cell responses to AZD1222 COVID-19 vaccine. Overall study: Second-dose intervals of approximately 4 or approximately 12 weeks were pooled.

The repertoire was sequenced with immunoSEQ multiplex PCR; TCRdb's copy has only in-frame clones and lacks some. The sample includes some 120,000 clones, over 80% seen only once; the top ten take approximately 1%. The CDR3 loop spans 15 amino acids. V dropped 6 bases and J dropped 1 base, with 13 bases sitting between them. CDR1 is MNHEY, CDR2 SVGAGI, per germline. Findings and caveats of the study: Samples come after the peak T cell response, not at day 14. Females made up more of the donors, who were largely white British, and clonal diversity may have come out too low. The study found Spike-specific TCR breadth and depth rose after two AZD1222 doses.

The receptor comes from an adult in good health. V and J are TRBV6-5 and TRBJ1-5; weak D call: TRBD1 (6 bases). Specimen: peripheral blood, collected on day 0 of AZD1222 vaccination. Written as DNA, the CDR3 is TGTGCCAGCAGGTCAGATACAGGGAGCAATCAGCCCCAGCATTTT. The encoded protein is CASRSDTGSNQPQHF.